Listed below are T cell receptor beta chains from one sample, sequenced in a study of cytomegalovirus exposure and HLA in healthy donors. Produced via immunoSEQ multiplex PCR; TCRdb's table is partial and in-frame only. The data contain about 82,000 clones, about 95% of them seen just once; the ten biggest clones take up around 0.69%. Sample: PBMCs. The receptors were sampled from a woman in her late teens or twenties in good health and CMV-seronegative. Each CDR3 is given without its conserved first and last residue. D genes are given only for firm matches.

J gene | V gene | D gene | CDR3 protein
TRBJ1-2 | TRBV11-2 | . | ASSFGQNYGYT
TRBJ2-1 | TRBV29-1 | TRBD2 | SVAGGSDRYNEQF
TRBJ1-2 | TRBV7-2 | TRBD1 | ASSLAEGQPYGYT
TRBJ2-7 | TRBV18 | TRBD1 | ASSPRQGIYEQY
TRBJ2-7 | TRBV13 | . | ASSSDWSYEQY
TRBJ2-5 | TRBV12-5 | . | ASGSPQGRETQY
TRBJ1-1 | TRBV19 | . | ASKDPTGWRWTEAF
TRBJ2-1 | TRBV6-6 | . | ASSLGLVNNEQF
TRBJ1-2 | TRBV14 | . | ASSQEVAGKGGYT
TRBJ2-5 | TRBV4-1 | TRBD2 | ASSQGLAGVYQETQY
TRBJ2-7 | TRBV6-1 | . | ASRRSGYEQY
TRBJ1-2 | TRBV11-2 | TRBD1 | ASSLVAGGANYGYT
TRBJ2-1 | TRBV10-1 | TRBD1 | ASSEQGVREQF
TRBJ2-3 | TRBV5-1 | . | ASSLGTGGPLNTDTQY
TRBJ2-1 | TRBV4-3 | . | ASSQAGLSYNEQF
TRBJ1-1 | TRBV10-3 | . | AISVGGKNTEAF
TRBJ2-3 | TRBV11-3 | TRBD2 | ASSPTSGRLTDTQY
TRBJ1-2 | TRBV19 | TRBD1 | ASSIRDSANYGYT
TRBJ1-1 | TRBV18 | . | ASSPEGRLNTEAF
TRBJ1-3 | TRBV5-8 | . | ASSLGTTAVADTIY
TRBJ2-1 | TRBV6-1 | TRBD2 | ASSGTSYNEQF
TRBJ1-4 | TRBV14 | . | ASSQGFGSTNEKLF
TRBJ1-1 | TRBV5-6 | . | ASSLDRNTEAF
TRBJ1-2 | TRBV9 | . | ASSVATELEFGGYT
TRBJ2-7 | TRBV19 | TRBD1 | ASSIEIGTGPYEQY
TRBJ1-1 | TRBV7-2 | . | ASSLASSGTEAF
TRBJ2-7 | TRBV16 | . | ASSHLAGKSYEQY
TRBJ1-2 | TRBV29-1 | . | SATDSNYGYT
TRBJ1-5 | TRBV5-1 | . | ASSLDLNQPQH
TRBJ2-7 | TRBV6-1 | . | ASMSLVVGEQY
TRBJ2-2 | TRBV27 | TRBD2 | ASFGGGTSVLSGELF
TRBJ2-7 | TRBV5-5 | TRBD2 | ASSEYGLAGSYEQY
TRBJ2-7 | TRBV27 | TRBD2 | ASSSTSGVDEQY
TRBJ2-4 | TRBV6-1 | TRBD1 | ASSEGQGADIQY
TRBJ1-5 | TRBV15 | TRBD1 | ATSRGQGNQPQH
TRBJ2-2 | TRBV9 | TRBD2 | ASNSGNANTGELF
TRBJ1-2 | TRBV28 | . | ASSSGTPSFRGYT
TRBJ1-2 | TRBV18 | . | ASSPGQGNYGYT
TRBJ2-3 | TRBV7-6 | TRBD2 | ASSLVSGASGTDTQY
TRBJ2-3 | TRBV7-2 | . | ASSPQGASTQY
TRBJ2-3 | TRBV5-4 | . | ASSLVPGPDTQY
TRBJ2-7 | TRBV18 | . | ASSARQTRGHEQY
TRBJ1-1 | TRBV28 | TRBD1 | ASSLFRLVRQGKDTEAF
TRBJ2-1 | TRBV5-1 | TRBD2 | ASSLGTSYNEQF
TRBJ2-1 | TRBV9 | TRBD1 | ASSPDRDLNNEQF
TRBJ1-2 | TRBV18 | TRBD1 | ASSPGQANYGYT
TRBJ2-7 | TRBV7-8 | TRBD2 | ASSLALAAYEQY
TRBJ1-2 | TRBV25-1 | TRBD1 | ASSTGGGYGYT
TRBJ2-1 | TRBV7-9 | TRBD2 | ASSPLAGGFSYNEQF
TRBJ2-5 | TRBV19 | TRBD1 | ASSKTTGNNQETQY
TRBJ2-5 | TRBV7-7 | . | ASSSQGHRQETQY
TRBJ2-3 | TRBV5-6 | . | ASSSPLSGGPDTQY
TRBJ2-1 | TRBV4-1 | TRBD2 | ASSQGLADYNEQF
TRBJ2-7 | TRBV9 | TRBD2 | ASSTSGGERYEQY
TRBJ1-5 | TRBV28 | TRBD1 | ASTGQGGQPQH
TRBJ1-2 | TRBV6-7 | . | ASSYPQGPGDGYT
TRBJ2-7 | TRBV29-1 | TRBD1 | SAGQGSYEQY
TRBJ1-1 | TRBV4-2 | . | ASSQDRRGAF